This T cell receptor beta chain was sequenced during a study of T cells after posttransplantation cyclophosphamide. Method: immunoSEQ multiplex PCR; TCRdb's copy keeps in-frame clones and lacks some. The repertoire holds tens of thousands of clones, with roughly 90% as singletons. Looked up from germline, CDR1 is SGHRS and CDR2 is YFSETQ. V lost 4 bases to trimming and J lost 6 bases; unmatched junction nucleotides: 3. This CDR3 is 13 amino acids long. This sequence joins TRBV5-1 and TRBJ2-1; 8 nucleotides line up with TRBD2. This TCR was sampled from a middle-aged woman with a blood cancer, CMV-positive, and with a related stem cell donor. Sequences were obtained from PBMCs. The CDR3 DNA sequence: TGCGCCAGCAGCCCCGGACTAGCCAATGAGCAGTTCTTC. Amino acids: CASSPGLANEQFF. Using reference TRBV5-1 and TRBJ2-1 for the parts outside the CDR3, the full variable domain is KAGVTQTPRYLIKTRGQQVTLSCSPISGHRSVSWYQQTPGQGLQFLFEYFSETQRNKGNFPGRFSGRQFSNSRSEMNVSTLELGDSALYLCASSPGLANEQFFGPGTRLTVL.